This T cell receptor (beta chain) was found in a study of blood T cell repertoires in COVID-19. Study in general: Samples taken during acute and convalescent COVID-19 were collected in the United States, Italy and Spain. T cells, B-cell-depleted T cells, or PBMCs supplied cDNA or gDNA.

Only in-frame clones appear in the TCRdb table, and some are missing; sequencing was by immunoSEQ multiplex PCR. The repertoire holds some 210,000 clones, with roughly 89% as singletons. Categorization into cohorts depended on clinical history that participants reported. Trimming removed 3 bases from V and 4 bases from J; junction bases left unmatched: 4. The germline V gene has CDR1 MDHEN and CDR2 SYDVKM. The CDR3 totals 15 residues. This chain uses TRBV28 with TRBJ2-7; 12 positions agree with TRBD2. The sequenced sample consisted of PBMCs or T cells enriched from blood (not recorded which). This clonotype was obtained from a man aged 18-30 years with acute COVID-19. The CDR3 nucleotides are TGTGCCAGCAGTTTTCTAGCGGGAGGGCCGTACGAGCAGTACTTC. Translating gives CASSFLAGGPYEQYF.